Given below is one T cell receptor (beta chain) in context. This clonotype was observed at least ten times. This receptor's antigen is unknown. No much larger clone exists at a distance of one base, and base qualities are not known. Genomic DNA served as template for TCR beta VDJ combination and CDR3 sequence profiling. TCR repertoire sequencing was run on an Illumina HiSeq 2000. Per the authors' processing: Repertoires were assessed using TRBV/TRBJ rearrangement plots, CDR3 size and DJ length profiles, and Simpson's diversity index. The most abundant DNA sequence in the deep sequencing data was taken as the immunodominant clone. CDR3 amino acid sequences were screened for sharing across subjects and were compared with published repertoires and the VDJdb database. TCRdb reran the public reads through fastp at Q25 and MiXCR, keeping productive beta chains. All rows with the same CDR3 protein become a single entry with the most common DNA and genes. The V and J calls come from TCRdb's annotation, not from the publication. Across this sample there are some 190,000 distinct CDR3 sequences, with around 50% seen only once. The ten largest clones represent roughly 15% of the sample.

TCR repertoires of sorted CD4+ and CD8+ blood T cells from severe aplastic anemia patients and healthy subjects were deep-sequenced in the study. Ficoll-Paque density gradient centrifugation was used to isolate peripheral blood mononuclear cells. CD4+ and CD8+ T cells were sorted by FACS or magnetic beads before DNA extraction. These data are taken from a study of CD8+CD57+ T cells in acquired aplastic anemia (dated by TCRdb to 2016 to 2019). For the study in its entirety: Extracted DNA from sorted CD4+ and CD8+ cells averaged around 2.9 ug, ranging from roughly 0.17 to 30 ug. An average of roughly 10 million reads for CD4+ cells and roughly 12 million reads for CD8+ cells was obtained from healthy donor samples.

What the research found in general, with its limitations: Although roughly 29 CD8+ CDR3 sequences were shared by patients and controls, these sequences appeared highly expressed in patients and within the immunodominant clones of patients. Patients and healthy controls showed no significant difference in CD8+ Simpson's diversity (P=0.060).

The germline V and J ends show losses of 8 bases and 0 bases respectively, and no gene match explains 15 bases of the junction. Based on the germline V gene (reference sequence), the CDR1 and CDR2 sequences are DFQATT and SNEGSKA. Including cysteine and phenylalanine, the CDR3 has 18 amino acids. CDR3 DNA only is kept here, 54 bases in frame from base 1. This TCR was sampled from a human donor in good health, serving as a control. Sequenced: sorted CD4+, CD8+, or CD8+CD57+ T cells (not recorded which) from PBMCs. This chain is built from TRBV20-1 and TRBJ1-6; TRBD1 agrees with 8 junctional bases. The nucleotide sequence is TGCAGTACAACGCCTAAGAGGGACAGGAACTCCTATAATTCACCCCTCCACTTT. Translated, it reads CSTTPKRDRNSYNSPLHF.